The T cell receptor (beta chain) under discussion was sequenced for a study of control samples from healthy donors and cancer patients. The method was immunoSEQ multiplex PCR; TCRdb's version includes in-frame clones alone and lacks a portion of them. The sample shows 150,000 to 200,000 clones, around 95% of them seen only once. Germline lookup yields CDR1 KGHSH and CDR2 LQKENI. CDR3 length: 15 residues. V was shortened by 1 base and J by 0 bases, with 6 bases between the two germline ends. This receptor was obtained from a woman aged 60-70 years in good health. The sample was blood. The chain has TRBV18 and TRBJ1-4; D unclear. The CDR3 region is CASSPQDATNEKLFF. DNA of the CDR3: TGTGCCAGCTCACCACAGGACGCAACTAATGAAAAACTGTTTTTT.